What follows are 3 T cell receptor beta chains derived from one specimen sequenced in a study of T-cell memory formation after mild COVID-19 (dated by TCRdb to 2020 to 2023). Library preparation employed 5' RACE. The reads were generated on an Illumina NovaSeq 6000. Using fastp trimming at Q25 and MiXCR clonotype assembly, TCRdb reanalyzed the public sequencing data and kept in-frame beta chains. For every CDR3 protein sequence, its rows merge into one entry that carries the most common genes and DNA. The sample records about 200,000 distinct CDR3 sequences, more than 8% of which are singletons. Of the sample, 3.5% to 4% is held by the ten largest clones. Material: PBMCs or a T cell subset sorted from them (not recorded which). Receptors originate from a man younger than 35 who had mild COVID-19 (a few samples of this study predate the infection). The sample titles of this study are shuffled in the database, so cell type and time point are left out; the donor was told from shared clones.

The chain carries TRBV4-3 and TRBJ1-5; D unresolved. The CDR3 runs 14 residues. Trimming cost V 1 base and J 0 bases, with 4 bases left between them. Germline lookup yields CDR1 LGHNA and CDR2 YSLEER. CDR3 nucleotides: TGCGCCAGCAGCCAAGCCAGTAGCAATCAGCCCCAGCATTTT. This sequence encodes CASSQASSNQPQHF.

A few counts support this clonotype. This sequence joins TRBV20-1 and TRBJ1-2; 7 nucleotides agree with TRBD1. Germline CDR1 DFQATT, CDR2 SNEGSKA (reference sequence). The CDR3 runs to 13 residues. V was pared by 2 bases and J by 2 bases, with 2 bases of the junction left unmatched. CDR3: CSARQQGNYGYTF. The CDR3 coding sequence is TGCAGTGCTAGACAACAGGGGAACTATGGCTACACCTTC.

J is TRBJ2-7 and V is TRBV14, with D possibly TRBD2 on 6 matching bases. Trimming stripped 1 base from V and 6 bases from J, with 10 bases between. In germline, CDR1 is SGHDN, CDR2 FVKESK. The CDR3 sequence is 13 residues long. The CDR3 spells CASSQGWRGEQYF. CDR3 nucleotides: TGTGCCAGCAGCCAAGGCTGGCGGGGCGAGCAGTACTTC.